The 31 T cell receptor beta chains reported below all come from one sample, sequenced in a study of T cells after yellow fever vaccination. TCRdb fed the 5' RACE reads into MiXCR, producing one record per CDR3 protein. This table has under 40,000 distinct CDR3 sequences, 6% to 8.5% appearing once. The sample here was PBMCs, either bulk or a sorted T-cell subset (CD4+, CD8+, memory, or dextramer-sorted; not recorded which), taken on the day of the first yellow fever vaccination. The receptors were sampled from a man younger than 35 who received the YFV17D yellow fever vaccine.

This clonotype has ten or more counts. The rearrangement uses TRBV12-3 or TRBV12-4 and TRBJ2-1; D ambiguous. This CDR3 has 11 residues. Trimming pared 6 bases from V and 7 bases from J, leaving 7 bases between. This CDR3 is CASSLVNEQFF. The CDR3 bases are TGTGCCAGCAGCCTAGTAAATGAGCAGTTCTTC.

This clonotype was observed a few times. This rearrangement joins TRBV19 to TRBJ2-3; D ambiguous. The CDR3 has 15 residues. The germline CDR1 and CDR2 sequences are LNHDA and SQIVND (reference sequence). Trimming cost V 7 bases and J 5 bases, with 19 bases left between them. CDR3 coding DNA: TGTGCCAGTATTGGTCCCAAGGGCGGTATAGATACGCAGTATTTT. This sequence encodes CASIGPKGGIDTQYF.

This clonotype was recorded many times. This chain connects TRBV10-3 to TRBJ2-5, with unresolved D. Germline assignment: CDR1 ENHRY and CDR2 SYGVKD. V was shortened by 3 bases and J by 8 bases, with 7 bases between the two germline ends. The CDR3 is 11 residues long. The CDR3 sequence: CAISDGLTQYF. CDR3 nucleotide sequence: TGTGCCATCAGTGATGGGTTAACCCAGTACTTC.

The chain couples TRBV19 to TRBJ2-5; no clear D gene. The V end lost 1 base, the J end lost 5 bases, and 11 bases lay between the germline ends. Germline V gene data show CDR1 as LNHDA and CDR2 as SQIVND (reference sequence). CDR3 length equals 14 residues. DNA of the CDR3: TGTGCCAGTAGTATAGGCGTAGCCGTGGAGACCCAGTACTTC. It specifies CASSIGVAVETQYF.

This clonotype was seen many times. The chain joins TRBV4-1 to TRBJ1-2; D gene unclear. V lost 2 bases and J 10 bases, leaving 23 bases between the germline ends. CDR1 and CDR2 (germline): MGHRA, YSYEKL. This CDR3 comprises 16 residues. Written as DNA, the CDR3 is TGCGCCAGCAGCCAACGGAGTCGTGGCGGTAGGGAGGACTACACCTTC. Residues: CASSQRSRGGREDYTF.

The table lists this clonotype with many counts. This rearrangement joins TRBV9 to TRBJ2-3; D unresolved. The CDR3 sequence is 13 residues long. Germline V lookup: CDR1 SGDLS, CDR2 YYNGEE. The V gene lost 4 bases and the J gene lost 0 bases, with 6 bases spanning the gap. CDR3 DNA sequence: TGTGCCAGCAGCAAACGAAGCACAGATACGCAGTATTTT. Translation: CASSKRSTDTQYF.

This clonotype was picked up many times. DNA of the CDR3: TGCGCCAGCAGTGAAGGGGTGGAGACCCAGTACTTC. Residues: CASSEGVETQYF. The V gene is TRBV10-2, the J gene TRBJ2-5; weak D call: TRBD1 (5 bases). CDR3 length equals 12 residues. Germline CDR1 reads WSHSY; CDR2 reads SAAADI. V was pared by 3 bases and J by 5 bases, with 7 bases between.

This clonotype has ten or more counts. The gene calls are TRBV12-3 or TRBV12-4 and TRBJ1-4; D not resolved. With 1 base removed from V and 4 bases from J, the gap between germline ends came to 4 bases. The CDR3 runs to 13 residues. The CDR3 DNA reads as TGTGCCAGCAGTTTAGAGGTTAATGAAAAACTGTTTTTT. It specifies CASSLEVNEKLFF.

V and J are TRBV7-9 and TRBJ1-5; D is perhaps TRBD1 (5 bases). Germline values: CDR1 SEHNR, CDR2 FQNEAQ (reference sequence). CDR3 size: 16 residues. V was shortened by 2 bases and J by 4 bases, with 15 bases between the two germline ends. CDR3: CASSLTGTGGNQPQHF. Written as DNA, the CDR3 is TGTGCCAGCAGCTTAACAGGTACAGGCGGAAATCAGCCCCAGCATTTT.

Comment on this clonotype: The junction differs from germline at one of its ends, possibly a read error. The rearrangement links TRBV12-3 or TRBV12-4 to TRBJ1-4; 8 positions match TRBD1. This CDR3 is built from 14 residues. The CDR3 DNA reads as TGTTCCAGCAGCACGACAGGGGTAGTGGAAAAACTGTTTTTT. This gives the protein CSSSTTGVVEKLFF.

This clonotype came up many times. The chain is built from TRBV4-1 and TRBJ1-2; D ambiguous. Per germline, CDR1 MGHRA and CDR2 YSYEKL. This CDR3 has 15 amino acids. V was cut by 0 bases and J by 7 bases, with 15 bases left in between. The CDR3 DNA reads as TGCGCCAGCAGCCAAGATCCGGGGTATAATCGTGGCTACACCTTC. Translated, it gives CASSQDPGYNRGYTF.

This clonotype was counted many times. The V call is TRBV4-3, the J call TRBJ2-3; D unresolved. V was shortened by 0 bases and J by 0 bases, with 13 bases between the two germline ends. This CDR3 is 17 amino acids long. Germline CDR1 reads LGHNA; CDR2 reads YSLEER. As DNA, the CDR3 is TGCGCCAGCAGCCAAGAAGTTCGATCCCATAGCACAGATACGCAGTATTTT. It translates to CASSQEVRSHSTDTQYF.

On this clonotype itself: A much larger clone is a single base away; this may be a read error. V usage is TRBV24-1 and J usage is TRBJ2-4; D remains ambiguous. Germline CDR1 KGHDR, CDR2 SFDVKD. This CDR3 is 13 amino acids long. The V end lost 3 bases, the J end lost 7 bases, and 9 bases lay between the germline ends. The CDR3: CATSDTSNNIQYF. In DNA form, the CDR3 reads TGTGCCACCAGTGATACCAGCAATAACATTCAGTACTTC.

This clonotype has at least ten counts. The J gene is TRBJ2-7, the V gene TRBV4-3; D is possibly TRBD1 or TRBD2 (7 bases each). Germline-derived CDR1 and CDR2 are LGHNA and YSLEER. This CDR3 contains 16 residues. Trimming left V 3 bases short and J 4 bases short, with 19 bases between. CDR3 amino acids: CASSQTDREGFYEQYF. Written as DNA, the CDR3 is TGCGCCAGCAGCCAGACAGACAGGGAGGGATTTTACGAGCAGTACTTC.

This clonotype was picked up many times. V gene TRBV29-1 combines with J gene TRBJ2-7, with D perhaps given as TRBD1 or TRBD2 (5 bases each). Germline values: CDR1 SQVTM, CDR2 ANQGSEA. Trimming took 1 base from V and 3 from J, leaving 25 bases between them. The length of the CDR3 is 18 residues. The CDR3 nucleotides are TGCAGCGTTGAAGTCGTCAGGGTATCCCCGACTCGGGACTACGAGCAGTACGTC. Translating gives CSVEVVRVSPTRDYEQYV.

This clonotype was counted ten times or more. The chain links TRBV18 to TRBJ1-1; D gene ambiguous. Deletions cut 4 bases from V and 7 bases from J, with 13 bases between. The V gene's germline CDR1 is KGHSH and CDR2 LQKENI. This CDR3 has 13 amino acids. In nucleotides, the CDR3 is TGTGCCAGCTCACAAGCGACCAGTCTTGAAGCTTTCTTT. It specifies CASSQATSLEAFF.

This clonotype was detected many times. CDR3 bases: TGCGCCAGCAGCGTACTAGGAGGAAACATTCAGTACTTC. Its protein is CASSVLGGNIQYF. J is TRBJ2-4 and V is TRBV5-1; D may be TRBD2 (5 bases). Germline V gene lookup returns CDR1 SGHRS and CDR2 YFSETQ. V was clipped by 4 bases and J by 6 bases, with 11 bases between them. This CDR3 has 13 residues.

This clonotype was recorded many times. CDR3 bases: TGCGCCAGTTCTAGGCGGGAAACCTACGAGCAGTACTTC. This gives the protein CASSRRETYEQYF. V and J are TRBV10-2 and TRBJ2-7; possibly TRBD2 for D (6 bases). Trimming took off 9 bases at V and 2 bases at J, with 14 bases between the two ends. This CDR3 comprises 13 residues. Looked up from germline, CDR1 is WSHSY and CDR2 is SAAADI.

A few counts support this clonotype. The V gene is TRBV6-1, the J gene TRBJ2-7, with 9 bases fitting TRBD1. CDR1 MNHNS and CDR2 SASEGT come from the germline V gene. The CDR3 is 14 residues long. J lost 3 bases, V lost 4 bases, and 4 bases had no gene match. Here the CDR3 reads CASSAGTGNYEQYF. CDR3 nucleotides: TGTGCCAGCAGTGCCGGGACAGGGAACTACGAGCAGTACTTC.

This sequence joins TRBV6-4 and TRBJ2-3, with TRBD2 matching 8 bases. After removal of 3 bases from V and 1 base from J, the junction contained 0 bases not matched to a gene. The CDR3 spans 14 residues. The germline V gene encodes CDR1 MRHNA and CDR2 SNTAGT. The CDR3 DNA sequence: TGTGCCAGCAGTGAAGCGGGGGGCACAGATACGCAGTATTTT. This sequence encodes CASSEAGGTDTQYF.

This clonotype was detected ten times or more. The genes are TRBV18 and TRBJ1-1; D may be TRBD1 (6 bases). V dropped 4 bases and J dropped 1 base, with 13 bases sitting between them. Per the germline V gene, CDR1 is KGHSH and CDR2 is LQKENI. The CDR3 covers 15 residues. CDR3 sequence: CASSQSGGRNTEAFF. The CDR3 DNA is TGTGCCAGCTCACAATCCGGGGGCAGGAACACTGAAGCTTTCTTT.

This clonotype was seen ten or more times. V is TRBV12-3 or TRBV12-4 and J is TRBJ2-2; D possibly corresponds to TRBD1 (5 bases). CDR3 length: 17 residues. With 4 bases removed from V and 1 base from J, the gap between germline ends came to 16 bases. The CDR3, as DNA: TGTGCCAGCAGTTACGGACACACAAATTGGAACACCGGGGAGCTGTTTTTT. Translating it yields CASSYGHTNWNTGELFF.

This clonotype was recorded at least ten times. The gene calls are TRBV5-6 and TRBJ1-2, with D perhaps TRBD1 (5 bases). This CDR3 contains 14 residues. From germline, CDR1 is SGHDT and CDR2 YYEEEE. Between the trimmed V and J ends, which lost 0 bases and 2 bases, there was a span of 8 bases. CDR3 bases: TGTGCCAGCAGCTTGGTAGGGGCCAACTATGGCTACACCTTC. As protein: CASSLVGANYGYTF.

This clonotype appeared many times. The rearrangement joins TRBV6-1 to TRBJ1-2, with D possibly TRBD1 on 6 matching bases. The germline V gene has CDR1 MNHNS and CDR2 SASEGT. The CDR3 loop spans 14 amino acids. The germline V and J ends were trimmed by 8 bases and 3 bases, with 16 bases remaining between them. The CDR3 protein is CASGDYREHYGYTF. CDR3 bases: TGTGCCAGCGGAGATTACAGGGAGCACTATGGCTACACCTTC.

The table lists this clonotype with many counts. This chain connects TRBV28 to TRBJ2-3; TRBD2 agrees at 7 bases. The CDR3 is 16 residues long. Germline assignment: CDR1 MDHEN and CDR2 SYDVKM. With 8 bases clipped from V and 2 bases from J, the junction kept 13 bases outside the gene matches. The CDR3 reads CASPPVGTTDTDTQYF. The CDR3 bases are TGTGCCAGCCCTCCGGTGGGGACTACTGACACAGATACGCAGTATTTT.

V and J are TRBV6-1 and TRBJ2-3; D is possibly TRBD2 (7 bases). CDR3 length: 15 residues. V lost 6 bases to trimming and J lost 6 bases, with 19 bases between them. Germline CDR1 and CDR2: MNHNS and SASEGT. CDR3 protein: CASRPRGVGGDTQYF. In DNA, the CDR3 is TGTGCCAGCAGGCCCCGGGGGGTAGGGGGTGATACGCAGTATTTT.

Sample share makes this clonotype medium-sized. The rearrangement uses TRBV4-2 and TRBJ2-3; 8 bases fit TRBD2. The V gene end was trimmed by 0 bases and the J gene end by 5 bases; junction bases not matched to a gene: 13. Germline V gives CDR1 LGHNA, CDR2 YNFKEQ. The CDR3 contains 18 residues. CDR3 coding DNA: TGTGCCAGCAGCCAAGATGTTGTGGGACTAGGTATTCAAGATACGCAGTATTTT. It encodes CASSQDVVGLGIQDTQYF.

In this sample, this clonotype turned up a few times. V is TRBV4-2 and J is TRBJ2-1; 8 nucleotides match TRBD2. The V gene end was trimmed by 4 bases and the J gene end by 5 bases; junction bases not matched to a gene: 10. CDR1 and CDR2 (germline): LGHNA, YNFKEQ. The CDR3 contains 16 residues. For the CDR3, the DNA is TGTGCCAGCAGCCCTTATCTAGCGGGTTCAGACAATGAGCAGTTCTTC. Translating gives CASSPYLAGSDNEQFF.

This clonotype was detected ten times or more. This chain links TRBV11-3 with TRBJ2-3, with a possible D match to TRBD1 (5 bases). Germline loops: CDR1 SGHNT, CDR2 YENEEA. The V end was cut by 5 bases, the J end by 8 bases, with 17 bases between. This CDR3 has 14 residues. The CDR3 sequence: CASSLTQGTATQYF. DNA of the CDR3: TGTGCCAGCAGCCTGACCCAGGGTACGGCTACGCAGTATTTT.

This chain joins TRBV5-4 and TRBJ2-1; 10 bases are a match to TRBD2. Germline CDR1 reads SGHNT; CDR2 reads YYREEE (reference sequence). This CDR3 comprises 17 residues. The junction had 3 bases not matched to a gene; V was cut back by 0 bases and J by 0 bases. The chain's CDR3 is CASSLAAGGVSYNEQFF. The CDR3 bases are TGTGCCAGCAGCTTGGCAGCGGGGGGGGTCTCCTACAATGAGCAGTTCTTC. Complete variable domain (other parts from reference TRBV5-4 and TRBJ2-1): ETGVTQSPTHLIKTRGQQVTLRCSSQSGHNTVSWYQQALGQGPQFIFQYYREEENGRGNFPPRFSGLQFPNYSSELNVNALELDDSALYLCASSLAAGGVSYNEQFFGPGTRLTVL.

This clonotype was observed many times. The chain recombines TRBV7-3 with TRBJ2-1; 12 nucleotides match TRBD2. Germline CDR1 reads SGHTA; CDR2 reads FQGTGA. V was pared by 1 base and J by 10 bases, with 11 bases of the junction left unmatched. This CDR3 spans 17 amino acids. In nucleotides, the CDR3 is TGTGCCAGCAGCTTAATGTCTTTGGCACTAGCGGGGGGCGAGCAGTTCTTC. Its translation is CASSLMSLALAGGEQFF.